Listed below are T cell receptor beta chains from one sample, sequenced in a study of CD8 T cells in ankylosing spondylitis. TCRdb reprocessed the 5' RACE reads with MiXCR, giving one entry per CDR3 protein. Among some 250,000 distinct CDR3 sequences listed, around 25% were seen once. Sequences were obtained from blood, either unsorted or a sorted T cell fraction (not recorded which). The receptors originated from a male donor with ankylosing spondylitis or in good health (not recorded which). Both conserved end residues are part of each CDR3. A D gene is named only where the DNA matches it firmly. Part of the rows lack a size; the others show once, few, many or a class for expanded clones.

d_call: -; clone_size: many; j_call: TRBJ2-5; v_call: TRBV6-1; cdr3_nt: TGTGCCAGCAGTAGAGCCCCGGGGGCTGGGGTAGAGACCCAGTACTTC; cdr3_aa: CASSRAPGAGVETQYF
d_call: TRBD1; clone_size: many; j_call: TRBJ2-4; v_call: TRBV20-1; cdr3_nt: TGCAGTGCTAGAGATCCGACAGGGCGGGCCAAAAACATTCAGTACTTC; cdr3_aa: CSARDPTGRAKNIQYF
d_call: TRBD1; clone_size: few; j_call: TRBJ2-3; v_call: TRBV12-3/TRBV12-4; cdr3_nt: TGTGCCAGCAGTCCCAGGGGGCTAGCAGCAGATACGCAGTATTTT; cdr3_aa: CASSPRGLAADTQYF
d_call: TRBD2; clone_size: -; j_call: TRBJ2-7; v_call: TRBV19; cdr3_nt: TGTGCCAGTAGCAGAGATCCAGCGGGGGACTACGAGCAGCACTTC; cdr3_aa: CASSRDPAGDYEQHF
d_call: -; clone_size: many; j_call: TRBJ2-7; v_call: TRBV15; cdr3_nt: TGTGCCACCAGCAGAGACCTCAAGGATGAGCAGTACTTC; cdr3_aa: CATSRDLKDEQYF
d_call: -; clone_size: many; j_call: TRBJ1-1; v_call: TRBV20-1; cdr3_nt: TGCAGTGCTAGATGGAGGGTGGGGAACACTGAAGCTTTCTTT; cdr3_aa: CSARWRVGNTEAFF
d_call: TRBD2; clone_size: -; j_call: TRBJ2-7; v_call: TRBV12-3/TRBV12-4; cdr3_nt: TGTGCCAGCAGCGGTGGACTAGCGGGGACCTACGAGCAGTACTTC; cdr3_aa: CASSGGLAGTYEQYF
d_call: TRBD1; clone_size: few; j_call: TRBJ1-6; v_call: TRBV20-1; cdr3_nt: TGCAGTGCTATGACAGGGGTAGCTAATTCACCCCTCCACTTT; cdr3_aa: CSAMTGVANSPLHF
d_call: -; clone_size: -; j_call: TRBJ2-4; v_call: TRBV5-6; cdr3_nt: TGTGCCAGCAGCTTGTATAAGGGCATAGCCAAAAACATTCAGTACTTC; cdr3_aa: CASSLYKGIAKNIQYF
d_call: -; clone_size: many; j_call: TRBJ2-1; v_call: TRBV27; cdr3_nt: TGTGCCAGCAGTTGGGCGGTCTCCTACAATGAGCAGTTCTTC; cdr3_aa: CASSWAVSYNEQFF
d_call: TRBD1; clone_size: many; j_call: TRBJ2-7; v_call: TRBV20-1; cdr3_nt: TGCAGTGCTAGAGATTACGTGGGACAGGGTTCCTACGAGCAGTACTTC; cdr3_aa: CSARDYVGQGSYEQYF
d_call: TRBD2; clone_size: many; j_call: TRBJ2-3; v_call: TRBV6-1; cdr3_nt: TGTGCCAGCAACGCTTACGGGACTAGTGGGTCAGATACGCAGTATTTT; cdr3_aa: CASNAYGTSGSDTQYF
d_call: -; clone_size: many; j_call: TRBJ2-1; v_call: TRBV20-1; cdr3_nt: TGCAGTGCCAGGTATCCTCCCTCCCTGAGTGAGCAGTTCTTC; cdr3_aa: CSARYPPSLSEQFF
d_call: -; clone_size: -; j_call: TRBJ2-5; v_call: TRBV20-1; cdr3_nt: TGCAGTGCTAATGTTGAGACCCAGTACTTC; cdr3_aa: CSANVETQYF
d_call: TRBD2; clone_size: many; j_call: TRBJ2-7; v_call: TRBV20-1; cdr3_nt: TGCAGTGCTAGAAAGCGGGAGGGGGGGCAGTACTTC; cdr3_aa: CSARKREGGQYF
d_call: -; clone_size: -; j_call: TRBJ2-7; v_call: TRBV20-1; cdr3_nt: TGCAGTGCTAGAGATGTCGGCCGCCTAGCTTCCGAGCAGTACTTC; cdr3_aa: CSARDVGRLASEQYF
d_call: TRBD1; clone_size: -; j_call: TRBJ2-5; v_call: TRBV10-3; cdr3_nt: TGTGCCATCAGTGAACTAGAACAGGGACAGGAGACCCAGTACTTC; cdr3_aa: CAISELEQGQETQYF
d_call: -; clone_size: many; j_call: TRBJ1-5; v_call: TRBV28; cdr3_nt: TGTGCCAGCAGGCAAGCCCCTGGGTATAGCAATCAGCCCCAGCATTTT; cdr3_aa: CASRQAPGYSNQPQHF
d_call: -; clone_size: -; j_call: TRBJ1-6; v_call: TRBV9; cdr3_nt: TGTGCCAGCAGCGTATCGGGCGGACGATCACCCCTCCACTTT; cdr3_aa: CASSVSGGRSPLHF
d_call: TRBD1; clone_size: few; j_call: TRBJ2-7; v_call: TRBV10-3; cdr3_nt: TGTGCCATCAGTGAAGAGGACAGGGGGCTCTACGAGCAGTACTTC; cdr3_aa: CAISEEDRGLYEQYF
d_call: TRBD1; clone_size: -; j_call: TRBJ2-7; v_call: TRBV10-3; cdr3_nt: TGTGCCATCAGTGGGGGACAGGGGTCCTACGAGCAGTACTTC; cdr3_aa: CAISGGQGSYEQYF
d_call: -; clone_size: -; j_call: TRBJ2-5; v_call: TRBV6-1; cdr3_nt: TGTGCCAGCAGTGAAGCGGCCCTCGCGGGCCAAGAGACCCAGTACTTC; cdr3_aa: CASSEAALAGQETQYF
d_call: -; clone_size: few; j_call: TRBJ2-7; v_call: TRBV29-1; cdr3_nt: TGCAGCGTTGAAGGTCCCGACAGCTCCTACGAGCAGTACTTC; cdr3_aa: CSVEGPDSSYEQYF
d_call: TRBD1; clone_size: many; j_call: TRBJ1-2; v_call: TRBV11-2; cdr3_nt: TGTGCCAGCAGCCACGGCCCCGACAGGGGACTAGTTTATGGCTACACCTTC; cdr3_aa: CASSHGPDRGLVYGYTF
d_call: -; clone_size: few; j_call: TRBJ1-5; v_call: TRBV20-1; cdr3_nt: TGCAGTGCTAGAGGGGCAGGCAATCAGCCCCAGCATTTT; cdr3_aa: CSARGAGNQPQHF
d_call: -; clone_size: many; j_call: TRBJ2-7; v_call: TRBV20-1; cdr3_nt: TGCAGTGCTAGTGCGTTACAGGGAGGCACCTACGAGCAGTACTTC; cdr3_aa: CSASALQGGTYEQYF
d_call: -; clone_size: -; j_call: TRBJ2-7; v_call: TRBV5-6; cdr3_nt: TGTGCCAGCACCCCGGGCAGGCGAAGCTCCTACGAGCAGTACTTC; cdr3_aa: CASTPGRRSSYEQYF
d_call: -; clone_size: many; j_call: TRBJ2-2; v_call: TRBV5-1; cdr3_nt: TGCGCCAGCAGCTTGGAACGGCCTCGCACCGGGGAGCTGTTTTTT; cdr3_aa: CASSLERPRTGELFF
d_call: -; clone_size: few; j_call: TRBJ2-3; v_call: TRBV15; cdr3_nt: TGTGCCACCAGCAGAGATGGTCTGTACACAGATACGCAGTATTTT; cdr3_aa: CATSRDGLYTDTQYF
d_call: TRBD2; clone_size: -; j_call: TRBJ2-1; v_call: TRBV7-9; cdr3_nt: TGTGCCAGCAGCTTGCCGCCTAGCGGGGACAATGAGCAGTTCTTC; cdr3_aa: CASSLPPSGDNEQFF
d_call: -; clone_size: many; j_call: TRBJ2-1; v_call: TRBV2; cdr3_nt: TGTGCCAGCAGTATTATTGGAGGGGAGCAGTTCTTC; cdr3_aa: CASSIIGGEQFF
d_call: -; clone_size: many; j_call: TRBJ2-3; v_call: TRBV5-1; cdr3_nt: TGCGCCAGCAGCTTGGATGACACCGCCGGCACAGATACGCAGTATTTT; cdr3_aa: CASSLDDTAGTDTQYF
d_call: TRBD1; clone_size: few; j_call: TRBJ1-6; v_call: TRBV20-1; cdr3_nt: TGCAGTGCTAATCCGGGACAGGGGTACTCACCCCTCCACTTT; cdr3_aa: CSANPGQGYSPLHF
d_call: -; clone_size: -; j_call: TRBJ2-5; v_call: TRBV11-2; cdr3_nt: TGTGCCAGCAGCTTTGTGACGAACTCGTACCAAGAGACCCAGTACTTC; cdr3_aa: CASSFVTNSYQETQYF
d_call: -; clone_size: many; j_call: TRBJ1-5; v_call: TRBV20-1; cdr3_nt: TGCAGTGCAACACAGCTGGGTAGCAATCAGCCCCAGCATTTT; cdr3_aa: CSATQLGSNQPQHF
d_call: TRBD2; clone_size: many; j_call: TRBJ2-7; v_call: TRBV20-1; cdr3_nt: TGCAGTGCTGTCGGGAGGGAGGGATACGAGCAGTACTTC; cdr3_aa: CSAVGREGYEQYF
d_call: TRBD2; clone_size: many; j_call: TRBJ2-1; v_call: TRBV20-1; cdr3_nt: TGCAGTGGTAGGTCTAGCGGTTACAATGAGCAGTTCTTC; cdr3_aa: CSGRSSGYNEQFF
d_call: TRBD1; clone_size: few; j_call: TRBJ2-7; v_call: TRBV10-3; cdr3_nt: TGTGCCATCAATGGACAGGCGGCCTACGAGCAGTACTTC; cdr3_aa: CAINGQAAYEQYF
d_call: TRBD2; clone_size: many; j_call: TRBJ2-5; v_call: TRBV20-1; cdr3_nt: TGCAGTGGAGCGGGGGGCAAAGGGGAGACCCAGTACTTC; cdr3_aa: CSGAGGKGETQYF
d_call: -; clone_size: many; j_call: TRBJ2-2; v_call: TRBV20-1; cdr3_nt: TGCAGTGCTAGAGATAGGTGGCAGAACACCGGGGAGCTGTTTTTT; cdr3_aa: CSARDRWQNTGELFF
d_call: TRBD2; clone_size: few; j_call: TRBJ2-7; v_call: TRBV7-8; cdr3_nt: TGTGCCAGCAGCCCCAGAGGACTAGCGGGGGGCTACGAGCAGTACTTC; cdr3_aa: CASSPRGLAGGYEQYF
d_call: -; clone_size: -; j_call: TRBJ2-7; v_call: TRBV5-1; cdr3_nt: TGCGCCAGCAGCTTGGGACAGGTTCGTGGGGAGCAGTACTTC; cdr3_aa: CASSLGQVRGEQYF
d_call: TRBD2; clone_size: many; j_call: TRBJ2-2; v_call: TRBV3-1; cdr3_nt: TGTGCCAGCAGCCCGCCTCGCGGGGGGAACACCGGGGAGCTGTTTTTT; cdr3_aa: CASSPPRGGNTGELFF
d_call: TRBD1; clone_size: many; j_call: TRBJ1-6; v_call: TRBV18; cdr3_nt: TGTGCCAGCTCACAACTCAGGGGGCGGGATAATTCACCCCTCCACTTT; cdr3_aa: CASSQLRGRDNSPLHF
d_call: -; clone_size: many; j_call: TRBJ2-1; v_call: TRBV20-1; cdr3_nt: TGCAGTGCTGAGGCGGGGGCCCCTAACTCCTACAATGAGCAGTTCTTC; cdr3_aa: CSAEAGAPNSYNEQFF